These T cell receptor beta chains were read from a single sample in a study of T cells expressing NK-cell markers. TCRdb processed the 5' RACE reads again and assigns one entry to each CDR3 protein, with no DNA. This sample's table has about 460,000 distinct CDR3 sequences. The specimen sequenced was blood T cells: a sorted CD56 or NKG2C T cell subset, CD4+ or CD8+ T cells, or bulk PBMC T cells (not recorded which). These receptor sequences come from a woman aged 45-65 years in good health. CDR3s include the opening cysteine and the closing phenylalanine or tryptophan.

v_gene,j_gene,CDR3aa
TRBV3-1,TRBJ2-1,CASGVADWDEQFF
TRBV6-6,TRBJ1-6,CASSYGGTANSPLHF
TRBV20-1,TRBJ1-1,CSARTGGGAFRTEAFF
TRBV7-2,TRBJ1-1,CASSHAGNTEAFF
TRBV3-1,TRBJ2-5,CASSPTSGFQETQYF
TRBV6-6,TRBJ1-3,CASSYSTGGIGNTIYF
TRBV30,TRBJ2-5,CAYAQGALETQYF
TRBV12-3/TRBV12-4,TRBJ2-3,CASMGGGGDTQYF
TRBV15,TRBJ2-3,CATSRSGGREDTQYF
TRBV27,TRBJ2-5,CASSSAGLRTQYF
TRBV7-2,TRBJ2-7,CASSPPGGGLAGDQQYF